Following are 18 T cell receptor beta chains from one sample sequenced in a study of cytomegalovirus exposure and HLA in healthy donors. The table came from immunoSEQ multiplex PCR; TCRdb's copy has only in-frame clones and leaves some out. The sample records under 200,000 clones, approximately 87% being singletons. Sequencing input: PBMCs. Every receptor here comes from a woman between 25 and 40 years old in good health and CMV-seronegative.

This rearrangement joins TRBV9 to TRBJ2-6, with D possibly TRBD2 on 5 matching bases. CDR1 is SGDLS and CDR2 is YYNGEE in the germline V gene. This CDR3 contains 17 residues. Trimming cost V 3 bases and J 0 bases, with 13 bases left between them. CDR3 in amino acids: CASSAGVTSSGANVLTF. CDR3 nucleotide sequence: TGTGCCAGCAGCGCCGGGGTCACAAGCTCTGGGGCCAACGTCCTGACTTTC.

The chain carries TRBV19 and TRBJ2-2, with 9 bases aligning to TRBD2. Germline CDR1 and CDR2: LNHDA and SQIVND (reference sequence). Unmatched junction bases numbered 17, after V lost 5 bases and J lost 4 bases. The CDR3 runs to 19 residues. The CDR3 is CASSSRLGTSPGVTGELFF. The DNA of the CDR3 is TGTGCCAGTAGTTCGCGGTTAGGGACTAGCCCAGGGGTCACCGGGGAGCTGTTTTTT.

Only a few counts were recorded for this clone. The V gene is TRBV4-1, the J gene TRBJ1-6; D is undetermined. Looked up from germline, CDR1 is MGHRA and CDR2 is YSYEKL. The CDR3 is made up of 12 amino acids. Trimming cost V 5 bases and J 10 bases, with 9 bases left between them. CDR3 bases: TGCGCCAGCAGCTCGGTTCGCTCACCCCTCCACTTT. Its translation: CASSSVRSPLHF.

The rearrangement uses TRBV5-1 and TRBJ1-5; TRBD1 might be the D (6 bases). Trimming shortened V by 5 bases and J by 4 bases, and 10 bases separated the two germline ends. The CDR3 totals 13 residues. The germline V gene has CDR1 SGHRS and CDR2 YFSETQ. This chain's CDR3 is CASRQGPNQPQHF. The DNA for the CDR3 is TGCGCCAGCAGGCAGGGGCCGAATCAGCCCCAGCATTTT.

J is TRBJ2-1 and V is TRBV6-5; 7 nucleotides line up with TRBD1. With 5 bases clipped from V and 9 bases from J, the junction kept 4 bases outside the gene matches. The germline V gene encodes CDR1 MNHEY and CDR2 SVGAGI. CDR3 size: 12 residues. This chain's CDR3 is CASSEQGFEQFF. In DNA, the CDR3 is TGTGCCAGCAGTGAACAGGGGTTTGAGCAGTTCTTC.

The rearrangement links TRBV7-9 to TRBJ1-4; D is unresolved. V dropped 5 bases and J dropped 4 bases, with 8 bases sitting between them. Germline values: CDR1 SEHNR, CDR2 FQNEAQ (reference sequence). The CDR3 loop spans 13 amino acids. CDR3 DNA: TGTGCCAGCAGCCGACGGGATAATGAAAAACTGTTTTTT. Amino acids: CASSRRDNEKLFF.

The chain's CDR3 is CASSLRGDNSPLHF. In DNA, the CDR3 is TGTGCCAGCAGCTTGAGAGGGGATAATTCACCCCTCCACTTT. This chain links TRBV5-6 with TRBJ1-6; maybe TRBD1 (5 bases). The germline V gene encodes CDR1 SGHDT and CDR2 YYEEEE. CDR3 size: 14 residues. V was shortened by 1 base and J by 5 bases, with 7 bases between the two germline ends.

The V and J genes are TRBV18 and TRBJ2-7; 7 bases align to TRBD1. In germline, CDR1 is KGHSH, CDR2 LQKENI. The CDR3 spans 13 residues. Trimming cost V 2 bases and J 2 bases; bases outside gene matches: 0. The CDR3 bases are TGTGCCAGCTCACCAGGGACAGCCTACGAGCAGTACTTC. This sequence encodes CASSPGTAYEQYF.

J is TRBJ2-1 and V is TRBV28; D is perhaps TRBD1 or TRBD2 (5 bases each). Per the germline V gene, CDR1 is MDHEN and CDR2 is SYDVKM. This CDR3 has 12 amino acids. V shed 5 bases and J shed 9 bases, with 11 bases lying between them. DNA of the CDR3: TGTGCCAGCAGTCCTAGCCAGGGTGAGCAGTTCTTC. Translation gives CASSPSQGEQFF. Supplemented by reference TRBV28 and TRBJ2-1, the full variable domain reads DVKVTQSSRYLVKRTGEKVFLECVQDMDHENMFWYRQDPGLGLRLIYFSYDVKMKEKGDIPEGYSVSREKKERFSLILESASTNQTSMYLCASSPSQGEQFFGPGTRLTVL.

This chain links TRBV19 with TRBJ1-5, with no clear D. V was shortened by 5 bases and J by 2 bases, with 7 bases between the two germline ends. In germline, CDR1 is LNHDA, CDR2 SQIVND (reference sequence). The CDR3 contains 13 residues. This chain's CDR3 is CASSPGGNQPQHF. The CDR3, as DNA: TGTGCCAGTAGTCCCGGCGGCAATCAGCCCCAGCATTTT.

V and J are TRBV9 and TRBJ1-2; no definite D call. The CDR3 spans 13 residues. Germline CDR1 and CDR2: SGDLS and YYNGEE. Trimming removed 2 bases at V and 3 bases at J, with 8 bases between. The CDR3 coding sequence is TGTGCCAGCAGCGTTCGACTCGACTATGGCTACACCTTC. It codes for CASSVRLDYGYTF.

The chain couples TRBV28 to TRBJ2-7; perhaps TRBD2 as D (6 bases). The V end was cut by 10 bases, the J end by 2 bases, with 15 bases between. The CDR3 totals 13 residues. The germline V gene has CDR1 MDHEN and CDR2 SYDVKM. DNA of the CDR3: TGTGCCACCGGCGGCAGGGAGGCCTACGAGCAGTACTTC. Translated: CATGGREAYEQYF.

The chain joins TRBV15 to TRBJ1-2; TRBD1 matches at 7 bases. This CDR3 contains 14 residues. Germline CDR1 LNHNV, CDR2 YYDKDF (reference sequence). J was trimmed by 4 bases and V by 5 bases; bases with no gene match: 7. CDR3 protein: CATSARDRIYGYTF. The CDR3 DNA sequence: TGTGCCACCAGCGCCCGGGACAGAATCTATGGCTACACCTTC. Using reference TRBV15 and TRBJ1-2 for the parts outside the CDR3, the full variable domain is DAMVIQNPRYQVTQFGKPVTLSCSQTLNHNVMYWYQQKSSQAPKLLFHYYDKDFNNEADTPDNFQSRRPNTSFCFLDIRSPGLGDTAMYLCATSARDRIYGYTFGSGTRLTVV.

The chain uses TRBV5-1 and TRBJ2-3; 8 bases line up with TRBD2. Germline V CDR1 and CDR2: SGHRS, YFSETQ. This CDR3 is 15 amino acids long. V lost 4 bases, J lost 0 bases, and 4 bases stayed unmatched. The CDR3 loop reads CASSRTSRSTDTQYF. The CDR3 DNA is TGCGCCAGCAGCAGGACTAGCAGAAGCACAGATACGCAGTATTTT.

V and J are TRBV6-1 and TRBJ1-3; TRBD1 matches 8 bases. CDR1 is MNHNS, CDR2 SASEGT, per germline. The length of the CDR3 is 16 residues. Unmatched junction bases numbered 2, after V lost 0 bases and J lost 1 base. The CDR3 region has the DNA TGTGCCAGCAGTGAAGCGCAGGGGGCGTCTGGAAACACCATATATTTT. Translating gives CASSEAQGASGNTIYF.

The chain joins TRBV7-2 to TRBJ1-5; TRBD1 aligns across 7 bases. This CDR3 has 15 amino acids. Looked up from germline, CDR1 is SGHTA and CDR2 is FQGNSA. V was clipped by 7 bases and J by 6 bases; unmatched bases: 12. Here the CDR3 DNA reads TGTGCCAGCACCTCGACGGCAGGGGGGGTTCAGCCCCAGCATTTT. This gives the protein CASTSTAGGVQPQHF.

The chain is built from TRBV6-1 and TRBJ2-1; TRBD1 matches 10 bases. The CDR3 consists of 14 residues. Germline V CDR1 and CDR2: MNHNS, SASEGT. V was clipped by 4 bases and J by 3 bases; unmatched bases: 0. The CDR3 DNA reads TGTGCCAGCAGTGGGACAGGGGGCTACAATGAGCAGTTCTTC. This translates into CASSGTGGYNEQFF.

This rearrangement joins TRBV7-2 to TRBJ1-3; D is ambiguous. The CDR3 has 17 amino acids. V was pared by 2 bases and J by 0 bases, with 14 bases between. Germline loops: CDR1 SGHTA, CDR2 FQGNSA. The CDR3 spells CASSLRPGGYSGNTIYF. As DNA, the CDR3 is TGTGCCAGCAGCTTAAGACCGGGAGGCTACTCTGGAAACACCATATATTTT. The full variable domain, with the rest looked up from reference TRBV7-2 and TRBJ1-3, is GAGVSQSPSNKVTEKGKDVELRCDPISGHTALYWYRQSLGQGLEFLIYFQGNSAPDKSGLPSDRFSAERTGGSVSTLTIQRTQQEDSAVYLCASSLRPGGYSGNTIYFGEGSWLTVV.